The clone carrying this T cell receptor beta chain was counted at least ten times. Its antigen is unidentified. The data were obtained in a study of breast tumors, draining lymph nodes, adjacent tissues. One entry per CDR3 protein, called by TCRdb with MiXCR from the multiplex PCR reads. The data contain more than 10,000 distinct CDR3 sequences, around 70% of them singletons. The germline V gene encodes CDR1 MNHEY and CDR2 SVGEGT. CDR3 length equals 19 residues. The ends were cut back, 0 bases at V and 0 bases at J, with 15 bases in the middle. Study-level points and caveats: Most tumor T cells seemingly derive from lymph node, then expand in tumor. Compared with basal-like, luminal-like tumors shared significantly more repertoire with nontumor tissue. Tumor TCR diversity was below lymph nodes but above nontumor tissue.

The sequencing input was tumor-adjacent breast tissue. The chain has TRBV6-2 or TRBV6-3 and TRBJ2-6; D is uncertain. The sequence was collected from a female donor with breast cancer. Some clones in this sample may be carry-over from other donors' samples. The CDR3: CASSYSIASPSSGANVLTF. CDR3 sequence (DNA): TGTGCCAGCAGTTACTCGATCGCCAGCCCCAGCTCTGGGGCCAACGTCCTGACTTTC.